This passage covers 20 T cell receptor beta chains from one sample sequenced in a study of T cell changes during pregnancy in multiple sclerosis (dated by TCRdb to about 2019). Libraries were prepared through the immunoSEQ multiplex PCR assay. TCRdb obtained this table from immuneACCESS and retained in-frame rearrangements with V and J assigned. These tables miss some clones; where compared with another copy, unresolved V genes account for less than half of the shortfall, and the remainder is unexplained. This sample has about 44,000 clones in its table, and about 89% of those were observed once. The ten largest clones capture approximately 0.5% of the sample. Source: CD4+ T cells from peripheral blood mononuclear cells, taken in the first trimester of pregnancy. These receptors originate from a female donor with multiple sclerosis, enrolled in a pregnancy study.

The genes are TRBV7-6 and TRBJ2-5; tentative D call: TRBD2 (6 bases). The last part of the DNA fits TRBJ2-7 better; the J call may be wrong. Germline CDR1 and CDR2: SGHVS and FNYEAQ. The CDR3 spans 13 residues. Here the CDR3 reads CASSLSRGNEQYF. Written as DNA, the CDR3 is TGTGCCAGCAGCTTAAGTCGGGGGAACGAGCAGTACTTC.

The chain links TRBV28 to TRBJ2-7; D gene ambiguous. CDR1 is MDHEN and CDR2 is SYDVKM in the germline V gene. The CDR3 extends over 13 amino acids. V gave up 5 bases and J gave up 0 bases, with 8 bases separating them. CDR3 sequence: CASSSLSSYEQYF. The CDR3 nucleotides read TGTGCCAGCAGTAGCCTAAGCTCCTACGAGCAGTACTTC.

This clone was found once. As DNA, the CDR3 is TGTGCCAGCAGGAGAGCGGGAGGGCTCGCCTACGAGCAGTACTTC. Its protein is CASRRAGGLAYEQYF. The chain couples TRBV7-9 to TRBJ2-7; 10 bases are shared with TRBD2. The CDR3 is 15 residues long. Trimming at V came to 6 bases and at J to 2 bases, leaving 7 bases not matched to a gene. Germline CDR1 reads SEHNR; CDR2 reads FQNEAQ (reference sequence).

CDR3 region: CASTLKAGGRQLSGANVLTF. The CDR3 DNA is TGTGCCAGTACCCTTAAGGCCGGGGGGAGGCAGCTCTCTGGGGCCAACGTCCTGACTTTC. V is TRBV19 and J is TRBJ2-6; 7 bases map to TRBD2. Unmatched junction bases numbered 18, after V lost 7 bases and J lost 0 bases. The CDR3 loop spans 20 amino acids. Germline lookup yields CDR1 LNHDA and CDR2 SQIVND (reference sequence).

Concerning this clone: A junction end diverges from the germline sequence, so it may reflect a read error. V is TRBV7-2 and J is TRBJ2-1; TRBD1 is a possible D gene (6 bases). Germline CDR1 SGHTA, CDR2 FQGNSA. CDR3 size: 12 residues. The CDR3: CASILQGYEQFF. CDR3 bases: TGTGCCAGCATCTTACAGGGATATGAGCAGTTCTTC.

The chain's CDR3 is CASSPGDRGRVYGYTF. The CDR3 nucleotides read TGTGCCAGCTCACCGGGGGACAGGGGGCGCGTCTATGGCTACACCTTC. The chain recombines TRBV18 with TRBJ1-2; TRBD1 aligns across 12 bases. The germline CDR1 and CDR2 sequences are KGHSH and LQKENI. The CDR3 spans 16 residues. Trimming cost V 3 bases and J 4 bases; bases outside gene matches: 6. Filled out from reference TRBV18 and TRBJ1-2, the complete variable domain reads NAGVMQNPRHLVRRRGQEARLRCSPMKGHSHVYWYRQLPEEGLKFMVYLQKENIIDESGMPKERFSAEFPKEGPSILRIQQVVRGDSAAYFCASSPGDRGRVYGYTFGSGTRLTVV.

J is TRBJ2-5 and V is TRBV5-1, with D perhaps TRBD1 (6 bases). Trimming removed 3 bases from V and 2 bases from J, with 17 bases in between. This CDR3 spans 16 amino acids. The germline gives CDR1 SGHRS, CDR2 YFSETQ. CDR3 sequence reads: CASSYSPQQGQETQYF. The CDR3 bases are TGCGCCAGCAGCTACTCACCCCAACAGGGACAAGAGACCCAGTACTTC.

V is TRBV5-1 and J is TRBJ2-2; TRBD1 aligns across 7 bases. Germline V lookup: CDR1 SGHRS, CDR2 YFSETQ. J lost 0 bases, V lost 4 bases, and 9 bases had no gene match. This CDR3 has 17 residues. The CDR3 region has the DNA TGCGCCAGCAGCACCGGACAGGAGCTGTCGAACACCGGGGAGCTGTTTTTT. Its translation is CASSTGQELSNTGELFF. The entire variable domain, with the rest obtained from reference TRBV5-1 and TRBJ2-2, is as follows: KAGVTQTPRYLIKTRGQQVTLSCSPISGHRSVSWYQQTPGQGLQFLFEYFSETQRNKGNFPGRFSGRQFSNSRSEMNVSTLELGDSALYLCASSTGQELSNTGELFFGEGSRLTVL.

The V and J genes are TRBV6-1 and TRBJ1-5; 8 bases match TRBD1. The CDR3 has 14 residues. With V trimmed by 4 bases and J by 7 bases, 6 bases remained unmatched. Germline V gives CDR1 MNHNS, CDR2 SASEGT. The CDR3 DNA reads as TGTGCCAGCAGTGTCTCCAGGGGGCAACAGCCCCAGCATTTT. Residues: CASSVSRGQQPQHF.

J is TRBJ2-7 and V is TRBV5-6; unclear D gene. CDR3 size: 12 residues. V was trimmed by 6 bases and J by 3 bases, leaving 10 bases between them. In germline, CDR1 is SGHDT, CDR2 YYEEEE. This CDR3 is CASNKPGYEQYF. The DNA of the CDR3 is TGTGCCAGCAACAAGCCAGGCTACGAGCAGTACTTC.

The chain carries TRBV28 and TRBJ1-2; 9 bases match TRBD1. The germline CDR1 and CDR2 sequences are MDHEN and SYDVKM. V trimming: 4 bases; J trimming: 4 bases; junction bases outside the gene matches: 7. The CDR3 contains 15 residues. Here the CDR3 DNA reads TGTGCCAGCAGTTCCTACAGGGGGCAGCCCTATGGCTACACCTTC. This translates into CASSSYRGQPYGYTF.

In DNA form, the CDR3 reads TGTGCCAGCAGATCCTGGGGGGTGGTAGGTAATGAAAAACTGTTTTTT. Protein: CASRSWGVVGNEKLFF. The V and J genes are TRBV28 and TRBJ1-4; D perhaps matches TRBD1 (5 bases). The CDR3 contains 16 residues. Germline CDR1 MDHEN, CDR2 SYDVKM. Trimming removed 6 bases from V and 4 bases from J, with 18 bases in between.

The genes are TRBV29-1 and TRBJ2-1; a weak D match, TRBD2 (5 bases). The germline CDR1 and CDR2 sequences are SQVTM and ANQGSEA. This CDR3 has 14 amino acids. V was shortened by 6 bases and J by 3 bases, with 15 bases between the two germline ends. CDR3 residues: CSVPARGLYNEQFF. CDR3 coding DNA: TGCAGCGTACCGGCTCGAGGACTCTACAATGAGCAGTTCTTC.

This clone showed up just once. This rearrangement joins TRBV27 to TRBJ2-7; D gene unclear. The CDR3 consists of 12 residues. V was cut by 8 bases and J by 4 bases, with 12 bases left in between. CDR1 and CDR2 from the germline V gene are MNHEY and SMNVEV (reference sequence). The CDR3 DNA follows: TGTGCCAGCCCTTCAAGTCAGTACGAGCAGTACTTC. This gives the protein CASPSSQYEQYF.

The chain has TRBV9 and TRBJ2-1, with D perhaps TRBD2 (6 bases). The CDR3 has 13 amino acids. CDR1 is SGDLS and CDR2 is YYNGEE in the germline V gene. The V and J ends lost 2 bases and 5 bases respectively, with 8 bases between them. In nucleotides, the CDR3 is TGTGCCAGCAGCGTGGAGCGGGACAATGAGCAGTTCTTC. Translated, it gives CASSVERDNEQFF.

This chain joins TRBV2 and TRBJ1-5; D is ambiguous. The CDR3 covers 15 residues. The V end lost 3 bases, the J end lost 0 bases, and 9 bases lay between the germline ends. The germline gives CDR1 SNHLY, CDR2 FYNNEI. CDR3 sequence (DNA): TGTGCCAGCAGTGAGGAGGCAGTTAGCAATCAGCCCCAGCATTTT. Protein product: CASSEEAVSNQPQHF.

The CDR3 here is CALRGRRDTEAFF. The CDR3 bases are TGTGCCTTAAGGGGCCGTAGGGACACTGAAGCTTTCTTT. J is TRBJ1-1 and V is TRBV30; D perhaps matches TRBD1 (5 bases). Germline loops: CDR1 GTSNPN, CDR2 SVGIG (reference sequence). CDR3 length: 13 amino acids. The ends were cut back, 7 bases at V and 3 bases at J, with 15 bases in the middle.

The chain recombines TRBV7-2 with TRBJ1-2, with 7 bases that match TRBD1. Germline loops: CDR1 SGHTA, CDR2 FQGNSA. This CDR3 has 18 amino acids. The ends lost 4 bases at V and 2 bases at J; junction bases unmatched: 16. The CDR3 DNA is TGTGCCAGCAGCTATGACGAGACGAGGGGGCGCCGGAACTATGGCTACACCTTC. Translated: CASSYDETRGRRNYGYTF.

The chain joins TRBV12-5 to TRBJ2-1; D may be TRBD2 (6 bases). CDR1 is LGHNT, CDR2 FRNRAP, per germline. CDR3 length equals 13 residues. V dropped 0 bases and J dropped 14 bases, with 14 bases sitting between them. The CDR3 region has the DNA TGTGCTAGTGGTTTGGTATACGGCGGGATAAAGTTCTTC. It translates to CASGLVYGGIKFF.

The CDR3 sequence is CASSFTSGGGPYEQYF. The CDR3 coding sequence is TGCGCCAGCAGCTTCACTAGCGGGGGGGGGCCTTACGAGCAGTACTTC. The chain has TRBV5-1 and TRBJ2-7; 13 nucleotides match TRBD2. The CDR3 length is 16 residues. V dropped 2 bases and J dropped 4; count of bases not matched to a gene: 6. The germline CDR1 and CDR2 sequences are SGHRS and YFSETQ.